This T cell receptor (beta chain) emerged from a study of T cells after yellow fever vaccination. Study results and limitations: Some clonotypes were seen in both the CD4 and the CD8 compartments. These made up a small share and likely arose from convergent recombination.

V gave up 4 bases and J gave up 2 bases, with 19 bases separating them. There are 17 residues in the CDR3. 5'RACE template switching added a universal primer site and UMIs to TCR cDNA. TCRdb processed the 5' RACE reads anew with MiXCR; each CDR3 protein has one entry. The table includes roughly 63,000 distinct CDR3 sequences, roughly 7.4% detected once. Concerning this clonotype: The target antigen is unknown.

The rearrangement uses TRBV5-3 and TRBJ1-5; D gene ambiguous. TRBV5-3 is an open reading frame whose function is uncertain. Sequencing was performed on CD8+ T cells sorted from PBMCs, taken 15 days after the yellow fever booster vaccination. This TCR was sampled from a man aged 25-45 years who received the YFV17D yellow fever vaccine. The CDR3 loop is CARSPYNVGWGNQPQHF. CDR3 DNA: TGTGCCAGAAGCCCCTATAATGTGGGCTGGGGCAATCAGCCCCAGCATTTT.